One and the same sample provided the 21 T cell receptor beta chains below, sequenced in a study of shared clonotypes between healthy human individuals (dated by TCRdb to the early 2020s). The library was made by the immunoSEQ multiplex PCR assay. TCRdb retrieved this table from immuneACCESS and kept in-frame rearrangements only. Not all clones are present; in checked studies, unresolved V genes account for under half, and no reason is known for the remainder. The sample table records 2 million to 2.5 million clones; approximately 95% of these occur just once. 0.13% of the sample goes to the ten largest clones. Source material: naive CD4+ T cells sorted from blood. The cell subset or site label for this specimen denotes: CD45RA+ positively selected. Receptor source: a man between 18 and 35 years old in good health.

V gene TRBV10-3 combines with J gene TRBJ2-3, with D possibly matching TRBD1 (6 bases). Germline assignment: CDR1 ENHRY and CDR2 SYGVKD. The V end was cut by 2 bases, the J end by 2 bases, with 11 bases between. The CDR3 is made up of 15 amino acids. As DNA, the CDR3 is TGTGCCATCAGTGAGGCCCAGGGGCCCACAGATACGCAGTATTTT. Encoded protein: CAISEAQGPTDTQYF.

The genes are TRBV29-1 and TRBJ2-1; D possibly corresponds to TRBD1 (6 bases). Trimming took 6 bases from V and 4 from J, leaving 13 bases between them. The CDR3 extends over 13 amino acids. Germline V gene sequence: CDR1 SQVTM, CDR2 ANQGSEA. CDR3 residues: CSVATGLYNEQFF. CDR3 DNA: TGCAGCGTCGCAACAGGGCTTTACAATGAGCAGTTCTTC.

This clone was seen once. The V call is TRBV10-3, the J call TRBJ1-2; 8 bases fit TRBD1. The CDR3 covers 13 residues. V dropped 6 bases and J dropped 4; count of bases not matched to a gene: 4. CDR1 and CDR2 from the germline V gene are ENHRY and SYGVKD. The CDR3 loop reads CAISLDRGYGYTF. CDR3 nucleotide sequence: TGTGCCATCAGCCTTGACAGGGGCTATGGCTACACCTTC.

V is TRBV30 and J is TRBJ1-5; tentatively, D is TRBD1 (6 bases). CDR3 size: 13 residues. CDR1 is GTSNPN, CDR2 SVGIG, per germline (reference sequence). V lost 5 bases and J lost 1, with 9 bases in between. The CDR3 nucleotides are TGTGCCTGGGGGGGGGCGAGCAATCAGCCCCAGCATTTT. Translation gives CAWGGASNQPQHF. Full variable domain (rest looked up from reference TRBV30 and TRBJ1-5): SQTIHQWPATLVQPVGSPLSLECTVEGTSNPNLYWYRQAAGRGLQLLFYSVGIGQISSEVPQNLSASRPQDRQFILSSKKLLLSDSGFYLCAWGGASNQPQHFGDGTRLSIL.

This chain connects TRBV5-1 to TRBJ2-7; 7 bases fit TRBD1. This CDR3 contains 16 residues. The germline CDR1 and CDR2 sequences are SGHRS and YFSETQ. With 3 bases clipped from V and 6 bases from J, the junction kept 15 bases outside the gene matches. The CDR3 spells CASSSHMTGLGSEQYF. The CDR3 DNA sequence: TGCGCCAGCAGCTCACACATGACAGGGTTGGGATCCGAGCAGTACTTC.

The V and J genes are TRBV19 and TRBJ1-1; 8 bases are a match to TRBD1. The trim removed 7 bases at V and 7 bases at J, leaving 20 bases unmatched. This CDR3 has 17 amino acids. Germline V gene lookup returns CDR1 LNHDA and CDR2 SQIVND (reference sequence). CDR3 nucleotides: TGTGCCAGTACGGCAGGGGGCTTACTTAGTAGTATTGGTGAAGCTTTCTTT. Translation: CASTAGGLLSSIGEAFF.

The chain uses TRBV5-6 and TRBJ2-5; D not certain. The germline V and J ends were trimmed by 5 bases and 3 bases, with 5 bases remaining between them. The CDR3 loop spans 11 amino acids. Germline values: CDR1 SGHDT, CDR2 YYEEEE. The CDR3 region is CASSGEETQYF. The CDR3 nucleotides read TGTGCCAGCAGTGGGGAAGAGACCCAGTACTTC.

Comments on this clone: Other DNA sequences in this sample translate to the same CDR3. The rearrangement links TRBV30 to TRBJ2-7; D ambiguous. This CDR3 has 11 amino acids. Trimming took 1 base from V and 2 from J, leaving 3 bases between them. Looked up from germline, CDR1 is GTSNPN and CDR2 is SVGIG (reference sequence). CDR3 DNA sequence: TGTGCCTGGAGTGAGGCCTACGAGCAGTACTTC. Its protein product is CAWSEAYEQYF.

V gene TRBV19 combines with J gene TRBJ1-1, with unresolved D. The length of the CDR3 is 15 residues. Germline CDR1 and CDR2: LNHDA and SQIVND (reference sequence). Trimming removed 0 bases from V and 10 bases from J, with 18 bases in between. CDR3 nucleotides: TGTGCCAGTAGTATAGACTGGGGAAATTTCCGTGGAGCTTTCTTT. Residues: CASSIDWGNFRGAFF.

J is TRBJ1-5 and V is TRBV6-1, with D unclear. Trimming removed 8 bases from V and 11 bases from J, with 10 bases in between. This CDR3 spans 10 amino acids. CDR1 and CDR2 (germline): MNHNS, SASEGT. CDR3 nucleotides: TGTGCCAGCGCCTTCTATACCCAGCATTTT. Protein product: CASAFYTQHF.

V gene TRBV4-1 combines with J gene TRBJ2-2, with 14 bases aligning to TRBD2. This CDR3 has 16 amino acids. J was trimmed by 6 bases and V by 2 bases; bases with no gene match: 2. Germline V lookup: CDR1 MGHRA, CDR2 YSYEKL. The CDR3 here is CASSQSGLAGAGELFF. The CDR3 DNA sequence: TGCGCCAGCAGCCAATCGGGACTAGCGGGGGCCGGGGAGCTGTTTTTT.

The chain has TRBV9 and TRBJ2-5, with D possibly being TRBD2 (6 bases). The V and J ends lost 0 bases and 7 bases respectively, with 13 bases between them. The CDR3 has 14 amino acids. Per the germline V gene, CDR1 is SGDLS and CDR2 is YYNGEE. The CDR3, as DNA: TGTGCCAGCAGCGTAGTCGAAAGGAGGGGGACCCAGTACTTC. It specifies CASSVVERRGTQYF.

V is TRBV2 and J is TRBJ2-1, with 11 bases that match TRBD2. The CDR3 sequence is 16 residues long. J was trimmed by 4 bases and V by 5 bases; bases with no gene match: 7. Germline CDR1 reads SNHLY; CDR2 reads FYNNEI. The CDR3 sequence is CASSFTGTSGYNEQFF. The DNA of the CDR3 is TGTGCCAGCAGTTTTACCGGGACTAGCGGTTACAATGAGCAGTTCTTC. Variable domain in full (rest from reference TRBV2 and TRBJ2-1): EPEVTQTPSHQVTQMGQEVILRCVPISNHLYFYWYRQILGQKVEFLVSFYNNEISEKSEIFDDQFSVERPDGSNFTLKIRSTKLEDSAMYFCASSFTGTSGYNEQFFGPGTRLTVL.

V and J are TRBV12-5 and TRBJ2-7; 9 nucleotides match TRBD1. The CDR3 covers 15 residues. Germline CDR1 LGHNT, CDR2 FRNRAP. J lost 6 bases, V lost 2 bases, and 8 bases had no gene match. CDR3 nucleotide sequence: TGTGCTAGTGGTTTGCCCCACAGGGGGCCTTCCGAGCAGTACTTC. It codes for CASGLPHRGPSEQYF.

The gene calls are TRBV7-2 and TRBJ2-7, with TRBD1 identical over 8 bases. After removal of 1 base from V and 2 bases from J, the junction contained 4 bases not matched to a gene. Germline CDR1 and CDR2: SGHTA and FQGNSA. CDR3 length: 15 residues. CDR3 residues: CASSLGQGRTYEQYF. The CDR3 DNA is TGTGCCAGCAGCTTAGGACAGGGGAGGACCTACGAGCAGTACTTC.

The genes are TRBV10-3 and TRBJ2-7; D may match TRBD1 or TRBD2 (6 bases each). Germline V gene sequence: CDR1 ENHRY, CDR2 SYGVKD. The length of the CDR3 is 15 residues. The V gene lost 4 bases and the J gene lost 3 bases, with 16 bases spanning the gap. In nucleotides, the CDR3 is TGTGCCATCAGTGTTTATGGCAGGGGAGGCTACGAGCAGTACTTC. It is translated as CAISVYGRGGYEQYF.

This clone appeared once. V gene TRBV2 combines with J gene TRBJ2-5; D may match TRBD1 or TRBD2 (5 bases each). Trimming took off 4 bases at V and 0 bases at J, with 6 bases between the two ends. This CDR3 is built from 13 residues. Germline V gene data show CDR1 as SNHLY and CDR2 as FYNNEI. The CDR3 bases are TGTGCCAGCAGTGGGGACCACCAAGAGACCCAGTACTTC. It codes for CASSGDHQETQYF.

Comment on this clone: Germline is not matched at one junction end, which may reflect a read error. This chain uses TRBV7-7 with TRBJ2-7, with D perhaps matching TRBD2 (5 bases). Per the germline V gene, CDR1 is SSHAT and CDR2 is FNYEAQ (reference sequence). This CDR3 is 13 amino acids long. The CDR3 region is CASSPFGGVEQYF. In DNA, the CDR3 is TGTGCTAGCAGCCCCTTTGGAGGTGTCGAGCAGTACTTC.

Here the CDR3 DNA reads TGTGCCTGCGCCCCCGACATAGGCTACACCTTC. Protein: CACAPDIGYTF. This chain links TRBV30 with TRBJ1-2, with D unclear. This CDR3 spans 11 amino acids. Germline V lookup: CDR1 GTSNPN, CDR2 SVGIG (reference sequence). Between the trimmed V and J ends, which lost 6 bases and 8 bases, there was a span of 13 bases.

This chain's CDR3 is CAISGPSDTQYF. CDR3 DNA sequence: TGTGCCATCAGTGGACCTTCAGATACGCAGTATTTT. V and J are TRBV10-3 and TRBJ2-3; D is unclear. CDR1 is ENHRY, CDR2 SYGVKD, per germline. The V gene lost 4 bases and the J gene lost 4 bases, with 6 bases spanning the gap. This CDR3 has 12 residues.

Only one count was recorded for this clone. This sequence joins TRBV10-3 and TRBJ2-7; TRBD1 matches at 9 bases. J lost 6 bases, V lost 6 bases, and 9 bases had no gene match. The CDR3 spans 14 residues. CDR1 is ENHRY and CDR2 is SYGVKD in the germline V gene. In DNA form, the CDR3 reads TGTGCCATCAGCCGCGGGACAGGGACATCCGAGCAGTACTTC. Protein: CAISRGTGTSEQYF.